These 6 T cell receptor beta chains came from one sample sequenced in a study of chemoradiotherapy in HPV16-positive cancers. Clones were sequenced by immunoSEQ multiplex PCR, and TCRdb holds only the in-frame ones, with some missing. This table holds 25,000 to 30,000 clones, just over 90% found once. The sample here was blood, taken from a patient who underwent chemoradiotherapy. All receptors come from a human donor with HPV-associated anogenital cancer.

CDR3 region: CASTGGSQPQHF. The CDR3 nucleotides are TGTGCCAGTACAGGAGGGAGTCAGCCCCAGCATTTT. V and J are TRBV19 and TRBJ1-5, with D unclear. This CDR3 is 12 amino acids long. The germline V and J ends were trimmed by 7 bases and 6 bases, with 10 bases remaining between them. Germline V gene data show CDR1 as LNHDA and CDR2 as SQIVND (reference sequence).

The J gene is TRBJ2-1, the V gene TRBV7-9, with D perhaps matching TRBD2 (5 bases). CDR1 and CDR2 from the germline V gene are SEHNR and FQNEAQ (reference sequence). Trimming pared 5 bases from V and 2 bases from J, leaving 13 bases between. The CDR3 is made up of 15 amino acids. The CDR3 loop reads CASSQRSGTYNEQFF. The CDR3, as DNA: TGTGCCAGCAGCCAAAGGAGCGGAACCTACAATGAGCAGTTCTTC.

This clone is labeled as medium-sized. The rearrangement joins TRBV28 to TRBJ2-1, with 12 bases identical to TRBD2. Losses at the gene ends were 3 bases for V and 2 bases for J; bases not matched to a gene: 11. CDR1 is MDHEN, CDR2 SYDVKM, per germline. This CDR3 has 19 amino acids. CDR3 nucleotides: TGTGCCAGCAGTTTCCCCTCACTAGCGGGAGGAGGGGCCTACAATGAGCAGTTCTTC. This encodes CASSFPSLAGGGAYNEQFF.

CDR3 in amino acids: CASSLGRDTQYF. Here the CDR3 DNA reads TGCGCCAGCAGCTTGGGGAGGGATACGCAGTATTTT. J is TRBJ2-3 and V is TRBV5-1, with D possibly TRBD2 on 5 matching bases. The CDR3 runs to 12 residues. The germline gives CDR1 SGHRS, CDR2 YFSETQ. Trimming removed 0 bases at V and 6 bases at J, with 5 bases between.

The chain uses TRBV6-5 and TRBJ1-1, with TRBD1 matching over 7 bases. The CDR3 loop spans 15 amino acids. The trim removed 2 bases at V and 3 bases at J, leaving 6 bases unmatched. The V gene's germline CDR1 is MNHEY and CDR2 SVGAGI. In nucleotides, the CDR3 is TGTGCCAGCAGTTACATGAAAACAGGGGACACTGAAGCTTTCTTT. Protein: CASSYMKTGDTEAFF.

The DNA of the CDR3 is TGTGCCAGCAGCCCCAGGGGGATCAGGCTTACCTTC. Translation: CASSPRGIRLTF. The rearrangement joins TRBV7-6 to TRBJ1-2; 7 bases fit TRBD1. J gave up 14 bases and V 5 bases, and 11 bases lay outside the gene matches. The germline gives CDR1 SGHVS, CDR2 FNYEAQ. The CDR3 covers 12 residues. The variable domain in full, completed from reference TRBV7-6 and TRBJ1-2, reads GAGVSQSPRYKVTKRGQDVALRCDPISGHVSLYWYRQALGQGPEFLTYFNYEAQQDKSGLPNDRFSAERPEGSISTLTIQRTEQRDSAMYRCASSPRGIRLTFGSGTRLTVV.